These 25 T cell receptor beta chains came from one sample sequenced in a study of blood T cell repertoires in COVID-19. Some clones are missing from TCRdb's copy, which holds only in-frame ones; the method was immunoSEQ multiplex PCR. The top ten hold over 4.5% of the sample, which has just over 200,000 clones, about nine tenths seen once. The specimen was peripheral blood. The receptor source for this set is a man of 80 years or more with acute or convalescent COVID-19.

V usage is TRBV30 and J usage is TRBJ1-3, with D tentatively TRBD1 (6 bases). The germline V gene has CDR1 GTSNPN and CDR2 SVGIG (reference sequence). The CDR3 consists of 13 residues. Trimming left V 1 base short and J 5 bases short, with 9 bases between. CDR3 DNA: TGTGCCTGGAGTGCCGACAGGCGAAACACCATATATTTT. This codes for CAWSADRRNTIYF.

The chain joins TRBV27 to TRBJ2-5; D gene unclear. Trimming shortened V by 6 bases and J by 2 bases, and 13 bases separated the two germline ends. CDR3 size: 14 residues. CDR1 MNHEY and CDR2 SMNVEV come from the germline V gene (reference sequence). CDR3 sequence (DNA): TGTGCCAGCAGGAAGGAATCAGGACAAGAGACCCAGTACTTC. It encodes CASRKESGQETQYF.

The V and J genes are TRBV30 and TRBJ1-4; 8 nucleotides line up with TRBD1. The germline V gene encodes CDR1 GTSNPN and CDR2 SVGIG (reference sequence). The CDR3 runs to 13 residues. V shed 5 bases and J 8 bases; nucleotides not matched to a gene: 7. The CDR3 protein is CAWGTGRDEKLFF. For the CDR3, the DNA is TGTGCCTGGGGGACAGGAAGGGACGAAAAACTGTTTTTT. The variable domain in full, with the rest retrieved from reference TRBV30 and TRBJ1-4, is SQTIHQWPATLVQPVGSPLSLECTVEGTSNPNLYWYRQAAGRGLQLLFYSVGIGQISSEVPQNLSASRPQDRQFILSSKKLLLSDSGFYLCAWGTGRDEKLFFGSGTQLSVL.

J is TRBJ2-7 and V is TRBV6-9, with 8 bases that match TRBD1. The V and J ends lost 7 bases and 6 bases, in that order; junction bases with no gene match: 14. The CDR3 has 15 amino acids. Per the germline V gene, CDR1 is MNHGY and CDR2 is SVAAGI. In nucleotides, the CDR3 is TGTGCCAGCAAAAGATCCGGGACAGGTGTAAGCGAGCAGTACTTC. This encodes CASKRSGTGVSEQYF.

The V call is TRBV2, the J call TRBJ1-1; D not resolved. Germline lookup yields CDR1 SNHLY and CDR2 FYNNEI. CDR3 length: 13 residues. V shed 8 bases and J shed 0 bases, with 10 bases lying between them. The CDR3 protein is CASCREVNTEAFF. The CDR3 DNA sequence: TGTGCCAGCTGTAGGGAGGTGAACACTGAAGCTTTCTTT.

Here the CDR3 reads CASSADGAGANVLTF. CDR3 DNA: TGCGCCAGCAGTGCTGACGGAGCTGGGGCCAACGTCCTGACTTTC. V and J are TRBV10-1 and TRBJ2-6; D not certain. This CDR3 comprises 15 residues. Trimming pared 4 bases from V and 2 bases from J, leaving 9 bases between. CDR1 WNHNN and CDR2 SYGVQD come from the germline V gene (reference sequence).

The CDR3 DNA follows: TGTGCCAGCAGCTCATGGACTAGCGGGGGGAACACCGGGGAGCTGTTTTTT. This gives the protein CASSSWTSGGNTGELFF. The chain carries TRBV7-3 and TRBJ2-2, with TRBD2 matching over 13 bases. The CDR3 contains 17 residues. The V and J ends lost 4 bases and 1 base, in that order; junction bases with no gene match: 3. CDR1 and CDR2 (germline): SGHTA, FQGTGA.

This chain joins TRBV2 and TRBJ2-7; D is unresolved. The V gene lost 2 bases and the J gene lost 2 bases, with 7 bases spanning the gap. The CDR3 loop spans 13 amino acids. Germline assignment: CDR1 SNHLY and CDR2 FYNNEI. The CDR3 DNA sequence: TGTGCCAGCAGTGAACGGGTCCCCTACGAGCAGTACTTC. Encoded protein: CASSERVPYEQYF.

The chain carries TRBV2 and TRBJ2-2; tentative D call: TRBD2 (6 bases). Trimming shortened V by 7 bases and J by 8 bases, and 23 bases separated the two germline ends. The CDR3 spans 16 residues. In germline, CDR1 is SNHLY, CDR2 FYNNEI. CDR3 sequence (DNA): TGTGCCAGCAAGGGAGGTCTAGTCGCGGTACCGGGGGAGCTGTTTTTT. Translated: CASKGGLVAVPGELFF.

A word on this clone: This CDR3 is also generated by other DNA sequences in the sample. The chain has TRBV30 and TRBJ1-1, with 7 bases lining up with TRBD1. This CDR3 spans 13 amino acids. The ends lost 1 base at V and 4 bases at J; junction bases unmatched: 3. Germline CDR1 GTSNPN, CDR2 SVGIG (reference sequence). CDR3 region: CAWSGQGGTEAFF. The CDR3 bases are TGTGCCTGGAGTGGACAGGGTGGCACTGAAGCTTTCTTT.

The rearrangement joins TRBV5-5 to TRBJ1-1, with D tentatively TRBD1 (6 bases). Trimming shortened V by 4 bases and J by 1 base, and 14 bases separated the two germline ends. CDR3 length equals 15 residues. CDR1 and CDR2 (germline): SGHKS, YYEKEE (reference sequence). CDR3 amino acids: CASSLQGQGNTEAFF. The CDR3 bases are TGTGCCAGCAGCCTACAGGGCCAAGGGAACACTGAAGCTTTCTTT.

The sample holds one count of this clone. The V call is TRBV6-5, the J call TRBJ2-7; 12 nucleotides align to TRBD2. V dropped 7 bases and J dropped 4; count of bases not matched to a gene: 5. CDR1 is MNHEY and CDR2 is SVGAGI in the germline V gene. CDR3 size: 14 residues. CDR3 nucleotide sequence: TGTGCCAGCACTCGGACTAGCGGGATGTACGAGCAGTACTTC. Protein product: CASTRTSGMYEQYF.

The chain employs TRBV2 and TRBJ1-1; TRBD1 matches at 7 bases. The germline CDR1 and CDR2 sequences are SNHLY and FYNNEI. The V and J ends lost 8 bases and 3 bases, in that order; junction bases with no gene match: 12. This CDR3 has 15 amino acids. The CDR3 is CASSGKGRGDTEAFF. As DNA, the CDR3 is TGTGCCAGCTCCGGGAAGGGCAGGGGGGACACTGAAGCTTTCTTT.

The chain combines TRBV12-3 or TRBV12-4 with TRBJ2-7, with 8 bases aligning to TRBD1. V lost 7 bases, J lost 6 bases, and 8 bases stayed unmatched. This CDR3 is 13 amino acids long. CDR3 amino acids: CASTKQGDVEQYF. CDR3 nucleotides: TGTGCCAGCACTAAACAGGGGGATGTCGAGCAGTACTTC.

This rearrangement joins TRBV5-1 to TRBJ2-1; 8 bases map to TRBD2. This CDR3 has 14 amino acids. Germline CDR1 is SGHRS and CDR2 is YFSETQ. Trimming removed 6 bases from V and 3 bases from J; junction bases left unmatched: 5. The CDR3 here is CASNQAGVYNEQFF. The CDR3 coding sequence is TGCGCCAGCAACCAAGCGGGAGTCTACAATGAGCAGTTCTTC.

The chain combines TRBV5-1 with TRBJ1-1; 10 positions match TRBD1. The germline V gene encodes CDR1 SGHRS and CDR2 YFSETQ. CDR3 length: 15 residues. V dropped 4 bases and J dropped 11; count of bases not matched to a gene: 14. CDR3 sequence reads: CASSPGTGEGFRAFF. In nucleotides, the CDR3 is TGCGCCAGCAGCCCCGGGACAGGGGAAGGGTTTCGGGCTTTCTTT.

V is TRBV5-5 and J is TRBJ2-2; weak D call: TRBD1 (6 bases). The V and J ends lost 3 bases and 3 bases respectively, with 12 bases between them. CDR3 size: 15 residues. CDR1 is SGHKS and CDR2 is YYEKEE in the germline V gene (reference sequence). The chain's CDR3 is CASSYLAGDTGELFF. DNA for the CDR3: TGTGCCAGCAGCTACCTGGCAGGGGACACCGGGGAGCTGTTTTTT.

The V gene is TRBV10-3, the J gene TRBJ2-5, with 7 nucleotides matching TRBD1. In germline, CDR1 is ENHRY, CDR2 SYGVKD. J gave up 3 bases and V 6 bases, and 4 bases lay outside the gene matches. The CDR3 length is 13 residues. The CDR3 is CAIRPTGEETQYF. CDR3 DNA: TGTGCCATCAGGCCTACAGGGGAAGAGACCCAGTACTTC.

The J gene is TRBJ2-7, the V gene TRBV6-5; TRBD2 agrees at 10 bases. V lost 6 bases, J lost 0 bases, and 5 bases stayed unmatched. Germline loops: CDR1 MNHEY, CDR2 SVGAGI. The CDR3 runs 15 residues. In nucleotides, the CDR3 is TGTGCCAGCAGGCCACTAGCGGGGAGCTCCTACGAGCAGTACTTC. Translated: CASRPLAGSSYEQYF.

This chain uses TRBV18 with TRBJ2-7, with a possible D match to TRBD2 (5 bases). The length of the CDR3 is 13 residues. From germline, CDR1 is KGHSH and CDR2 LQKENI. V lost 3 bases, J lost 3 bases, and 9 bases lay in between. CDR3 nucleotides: TGTGCCAGCTCACCCTCCCGGGACTACGAGCAGTACTTC. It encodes CASSPSRDYEQYF.

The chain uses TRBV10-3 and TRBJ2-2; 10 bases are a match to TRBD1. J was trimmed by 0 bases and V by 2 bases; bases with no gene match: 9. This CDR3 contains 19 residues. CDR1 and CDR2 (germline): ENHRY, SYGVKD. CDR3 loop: CAISEPGQGGVPNTGELFF. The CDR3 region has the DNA TGTGCCATCAGTGAGCCTGGACAGGGGGGCGTACCGAACACCGGGGAGCTGTTTTTT.

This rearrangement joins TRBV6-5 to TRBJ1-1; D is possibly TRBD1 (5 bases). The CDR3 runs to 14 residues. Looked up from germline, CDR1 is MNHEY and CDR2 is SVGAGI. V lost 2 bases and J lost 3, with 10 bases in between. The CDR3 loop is CASSYRGTYTEAFF. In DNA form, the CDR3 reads TGTGCCAGCAGTTACAGGGGCACTTACACTGAAGCTTTCTTT.

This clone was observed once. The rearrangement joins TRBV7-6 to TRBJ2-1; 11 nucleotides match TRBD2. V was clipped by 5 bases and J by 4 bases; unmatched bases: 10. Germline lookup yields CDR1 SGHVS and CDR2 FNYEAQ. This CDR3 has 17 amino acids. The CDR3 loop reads CASSLVASGRIYNEQFF. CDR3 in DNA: TGTGCCAGCAGCCTTGTGGCTAGCGGGAGGATTTACAATGAGCAGTTCTTC.

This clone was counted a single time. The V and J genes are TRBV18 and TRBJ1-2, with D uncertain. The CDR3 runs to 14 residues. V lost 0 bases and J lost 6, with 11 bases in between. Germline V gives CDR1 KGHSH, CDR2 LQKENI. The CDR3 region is CASSPPNPQDGYTF. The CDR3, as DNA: TGTGCCAGCTCACCACCTAACCCGCAGGATGGCTACACCTTC.

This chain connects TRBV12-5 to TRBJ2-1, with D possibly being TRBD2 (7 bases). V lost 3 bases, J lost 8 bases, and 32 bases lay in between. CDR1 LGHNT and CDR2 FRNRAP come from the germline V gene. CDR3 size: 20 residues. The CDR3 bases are TGTGCTAGTGGTTTAGTCCTCGGAAGGGCCGAGACTAGGGGGGGTGATGAGCAGTTCTTC. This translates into CASGLVLGRAETRGGDEQFF.